This TCR beta chain stems from a study of cytomegalovirus exposure and HLA in healthy donors. Looking at the study overall: Early on, a data release was issued that held about 85 million unique TCRs from HLA-typed donors.

This CDR3 is built from 17 residues. V lost 4 bases, J lost 0 bases, and 14 bases lay in between. The germline V gene has CDR1 SGHTS and CDR2 YDEGEE. 60 Vbeta and 13 Jbeta primers were used in PCR. Produced via immunoSEQ multiplex PCR; TCRdb's table is partial and in-frame only. The data hold approximately 260,000 clones, with about four fifths observed a single time. Everyone who donated was a healthy bone marrow donor. The sequence was obtained from a woman between 40 and 50 years old in good health and CMV-seropositive. Material: PBMCs. The chain is built from TRBV5-8 and TRBJ2-6; the D gene is possibly TRBD1 (6 bases). The chain's CDR3 is CASSPGHLSSGANVLTF. In nucleotides, the CDR3 is TGTGCCAGCAGCCCGGGACACCTTAGCTCTGGGGCCAACGTCCTGACTTTC. The whole variable domain, filled in from reference TRBV5-8 and TRBJ2-6, reads EAGVTQSPTHLIKTRGQQATLRCSPISGHTSVYWYQQALGLGLQFLLWYDEGEERNRGNFPPRFSGRQFPNYSSELNVNALELEDSALYLCASSPGHLSSGANVLTFGAGSRLTVL.